This TCR beta chain came from a study of early T cells in non-severe SARS-CoV-2 infection. Study-level background: Sequencing was performed on bulk RNA from unsorted whole blood, leaving chains unpaired.

This clonotype was observed many times. TCRdb itself ran the 5' RACE reads through MiXCR, one entry per CDR3 protein. The sample includes fewer than 30,000 distinct CDR3 sequences, around 5% of them seen just once. V shed 6 bases, J shed 3 bases, and the junction held 8 bases outside the gene matches. Germline CDR1 reads DFQATT; CDR2 reads SNEGSKA (reference sequence). The CDR3 spans 14 residues. The sample comprised whole blood. The chain uses TRBV20-1 and TRBJ2-3; TRBD2 aligns across 8 bases. The source is an adult who was a healthcare worker with PCR-confirmed SARS-CoV-2 infection or an uninfected control (not recorded which). The CDR3, as DNA: TGCAGTGCCTCTGAGCGGGAGAGGACAGATACGCAGTATTTT. It specifies CSASERERTDTQYF.